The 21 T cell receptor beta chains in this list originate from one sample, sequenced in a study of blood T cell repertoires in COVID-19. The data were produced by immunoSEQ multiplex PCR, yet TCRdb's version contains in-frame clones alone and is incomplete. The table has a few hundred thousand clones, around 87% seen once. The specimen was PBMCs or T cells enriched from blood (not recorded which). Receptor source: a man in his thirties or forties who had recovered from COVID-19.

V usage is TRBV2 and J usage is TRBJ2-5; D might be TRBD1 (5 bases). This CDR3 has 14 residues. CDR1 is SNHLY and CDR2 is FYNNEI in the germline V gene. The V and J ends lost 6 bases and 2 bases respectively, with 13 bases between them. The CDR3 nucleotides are TGTGCCAGCAGGGGGCCGACAGATCAAGAGACCCAGTACTTC. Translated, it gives CASRGPTDQETQYF.

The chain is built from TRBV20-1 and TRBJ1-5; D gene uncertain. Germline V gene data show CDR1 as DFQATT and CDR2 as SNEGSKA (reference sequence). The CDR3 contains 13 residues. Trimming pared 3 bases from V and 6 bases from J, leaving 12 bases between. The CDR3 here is CSASLEASQPQHF. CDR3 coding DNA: TGCAGTGCTAGTCTGGAGGCAAGTCAGCCCCAGCATTTT.

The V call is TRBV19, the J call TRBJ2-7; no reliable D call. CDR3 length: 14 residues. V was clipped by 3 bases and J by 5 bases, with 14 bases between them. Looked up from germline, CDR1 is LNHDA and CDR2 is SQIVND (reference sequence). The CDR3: CASSMGLGGDEQYF. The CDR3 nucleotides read TGTGCCAGTAGTATGGGTCTAGGTGGAGACGAGCAGTACTTC.

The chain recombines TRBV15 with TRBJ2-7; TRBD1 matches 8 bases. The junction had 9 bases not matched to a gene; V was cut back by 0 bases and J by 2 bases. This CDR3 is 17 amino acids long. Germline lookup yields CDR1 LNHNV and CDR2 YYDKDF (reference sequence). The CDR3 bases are TGTGCCACCAGCAGAGATTCGGGGACAGGAATTGCCTACGAGCAGTACTTC. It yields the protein CATSRDSGTGIAYEQYF.

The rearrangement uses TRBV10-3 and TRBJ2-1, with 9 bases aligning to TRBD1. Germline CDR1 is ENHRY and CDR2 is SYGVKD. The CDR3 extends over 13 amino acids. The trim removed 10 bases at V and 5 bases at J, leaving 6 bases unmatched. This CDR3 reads CATRTGEHNEQFF. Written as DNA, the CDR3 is TGTGCCACCCGGACAGGGGAACACAATGAGCAGTTCTTC.

The CDR3 protein is CASSLRQEFTGELFF. CDR3 coding DNA: TGTGCCAGCAGTTTAAGACAGGAATTCACCGGGGAGCTGTTTTTT. V gene TRBV27 combines with J gene TRBJ2-2; a weak D match, TRBD1 (6 bases). This CDR3 is 15 amino acids long. V was clipped by 2 bases and J by 4 bases, with 11 bases between them. In germline, CDR1 is MNHEY, CDR2 SMNVEV (reference sequence).

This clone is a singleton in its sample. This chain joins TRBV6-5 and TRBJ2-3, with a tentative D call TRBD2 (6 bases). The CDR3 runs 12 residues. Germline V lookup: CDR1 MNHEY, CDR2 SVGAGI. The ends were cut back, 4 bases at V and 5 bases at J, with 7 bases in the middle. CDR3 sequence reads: CASSLGGDTQYF. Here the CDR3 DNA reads TGTGCCAGCAGTTTGGGGGGAGATACGCAGTATTTT.

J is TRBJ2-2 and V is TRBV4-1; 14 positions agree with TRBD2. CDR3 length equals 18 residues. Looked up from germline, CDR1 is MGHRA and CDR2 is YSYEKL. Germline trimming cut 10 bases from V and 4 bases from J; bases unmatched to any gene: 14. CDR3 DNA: TGCGCCACCTCGTGGACTAGCGGGAGGCGCAGGGGCACCGGGGAGCTGTTTTTT. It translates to CATSWTSGRRRGTGELFF.

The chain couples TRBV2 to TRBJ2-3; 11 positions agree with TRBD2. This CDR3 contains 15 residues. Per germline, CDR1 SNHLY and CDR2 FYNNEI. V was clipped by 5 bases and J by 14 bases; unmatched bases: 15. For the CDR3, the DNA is TGTGCCAGCAGTCCCTCCTTAGCGGGAGGGCCCCCCCCGTATTTT. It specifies CASSPSLAGGPPPYF.

The chain's CDR3 is CATSRGVSGTDTQYF. In nucleotides, the CDR3 is TGTGCCACCAGCAGAGGTGTGTCGGGAACAGATACGCAGTATTTT. This chain uses TRBV15 with TRBJ2-3, with D perhaps TRBD2 (5 bases). V was trimmed by 1 base and J by 3 bases, leaving 11 bases between them. This CDR3 comprises 15 residues. Germline lookup yields CDR1 LNHNV and CDR2 YYDKDF (reference sequence).

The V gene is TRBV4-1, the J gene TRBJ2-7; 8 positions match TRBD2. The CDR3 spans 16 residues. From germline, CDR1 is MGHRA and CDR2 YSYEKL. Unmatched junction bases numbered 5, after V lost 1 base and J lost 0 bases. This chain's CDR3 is CASSQAGTSASYEQYF. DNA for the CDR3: TGCGCCAGCAGCCAAGCCGGGACTAGTGCCTCCTACGAGCAGTACTTC.

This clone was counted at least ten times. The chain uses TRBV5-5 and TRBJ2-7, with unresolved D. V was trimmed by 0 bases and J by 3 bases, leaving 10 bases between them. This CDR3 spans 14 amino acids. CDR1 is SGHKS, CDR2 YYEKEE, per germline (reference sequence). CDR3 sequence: CASSLGYNNYEQYF. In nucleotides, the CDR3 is TGTGCCAGCAGCTTGGGGTACAACAACTACGAGCAGTACTTC.

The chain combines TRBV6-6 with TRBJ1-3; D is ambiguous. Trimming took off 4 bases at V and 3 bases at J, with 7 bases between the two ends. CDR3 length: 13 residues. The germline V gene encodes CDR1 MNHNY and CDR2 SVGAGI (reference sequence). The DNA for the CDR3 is TGTGCCAGCAGTTCCACCGGTGGAAACACCATATATTTT. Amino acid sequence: CASSSTGGNTIYF.

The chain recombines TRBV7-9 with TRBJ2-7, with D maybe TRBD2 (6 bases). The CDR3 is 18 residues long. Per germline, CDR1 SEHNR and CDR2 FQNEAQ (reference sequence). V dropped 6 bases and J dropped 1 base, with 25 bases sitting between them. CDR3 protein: CASRKGFGGTPRSYEQYF. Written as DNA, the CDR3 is TGTGCCAGCAGGAAAGGATTTGGAGGGACTCCCCGGTCCTACGAGCAGTACTTC.

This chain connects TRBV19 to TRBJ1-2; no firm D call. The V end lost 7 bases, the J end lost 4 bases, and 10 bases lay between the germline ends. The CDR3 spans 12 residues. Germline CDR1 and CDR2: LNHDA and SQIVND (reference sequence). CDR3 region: CASNSQTYGYTF. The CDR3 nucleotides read TGTGCCAGTAATTCACAGACCTATGGCTACACCTTC.

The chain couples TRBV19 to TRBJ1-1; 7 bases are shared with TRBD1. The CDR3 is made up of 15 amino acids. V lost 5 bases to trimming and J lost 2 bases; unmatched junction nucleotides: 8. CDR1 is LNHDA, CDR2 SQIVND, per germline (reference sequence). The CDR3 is CASSAHRGFNTEAFF. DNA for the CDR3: TGTGCCAGTAGTGCTCACAGGGGATTTAACACTGAAGCTTTCTTT.

The CDR3 nucleotides are TGTGCCAGCAGTTTATCCGGACTAGCGGGAGTCACTAAAGAGACCCAGTACTTC. Translation gives CASSLSGLAGVTKETQYF. This chain joins TRBV28 and TRBJ2-5, with 13 bases that match TRBD2. The junction had 8 bases not matched to a gene; V was cut back by 1 base and J by 3 bases. CDR3 length: 18 amino acids. The germline CDR1 and CDR2 sequences are MDHEN and SYDVKM.

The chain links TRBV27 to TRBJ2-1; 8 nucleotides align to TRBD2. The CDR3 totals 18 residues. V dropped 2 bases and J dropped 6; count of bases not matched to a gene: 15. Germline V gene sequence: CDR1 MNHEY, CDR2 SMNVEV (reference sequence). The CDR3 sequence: CASSLEPPGGISGNEQFF. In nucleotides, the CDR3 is TGTGCCAGCAGTTTAGAGCCCCCGGGAGGGATTTCCGGCAATGAGCAGTTCTTC.

This chain's CDR3 is CASRGTSGSSYEQYF. DNA for the CDR3: TGTGCCAGCAGGGGGACTAGCGGGAGCTCCTACGAGCAGTACTTC. The chain employs TRBV2 and TRBJ2-7; 14 nucleotides align to TRBD2. V gave up 6 bases and J gave up 0 bases; unmatched junction bases: 1. Germline V gene sequence: CDR1 SNHLY, CDR2 FYNNEI. This CDR3 comprises 15 residues.

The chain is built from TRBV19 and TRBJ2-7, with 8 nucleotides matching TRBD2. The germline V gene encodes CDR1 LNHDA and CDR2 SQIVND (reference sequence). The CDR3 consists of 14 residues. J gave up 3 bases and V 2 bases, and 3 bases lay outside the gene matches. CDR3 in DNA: TGTGCCAGTAGTATACGGGAGGGCGACTACGAGCAGTACTTC. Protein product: CASSIREGDYEQYF.

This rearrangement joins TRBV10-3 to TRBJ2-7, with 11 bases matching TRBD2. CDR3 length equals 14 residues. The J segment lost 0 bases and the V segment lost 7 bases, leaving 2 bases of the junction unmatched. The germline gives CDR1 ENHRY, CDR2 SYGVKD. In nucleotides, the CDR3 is TGTGCCATCAAAACTAGCGGGAGCTCCTACGAGCAGTACTTC. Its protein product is CAIKTSGSSYEQYF.